This TCR beta chain was observed in a study of cytomegalovirus exposure and HLA in healthy donors. The study ran its PCR with 60 Vbeta and 13 Jbeta primers. Assay: immunoSEQ multiplex PCR; the TCRdb copy retains only in-frame clones and omits some. This table holds 100,000 to 120,000 clones, approximately 83% found once. The junction had 10 bases not matched to a gene; V was cut back by 3 bases and J by 5 bases. CDR3 length: 16 residues. CDR1 and CDR2 (germline): KGHSH, LQKENI. Study results and caveats: Presence/absence results assume similar sequencing depth per donor, which may not hold. The majority of TCR sequences were rare, yet some public TCRs appeared in many donors.

A word on this clone: Its target is unknown.

Sequenced material: PBMCs. This sequence was found in a man aged 18-30 years in good health and CMV-seronegative. The rearrangement joins TRBV18 to TRBJ2-5, with 9 bases identical to TRBD2. DNA of the CDR3: TGTGCCAGCTCACCGAGTAGCGGGAGCCCCGGTGAGACCCAGTACTTC. Protein: CASSPSSGSPGETQYF. Filled out from reference TRBV18 and TRBJ2-5, the complete variable domain reads NAGVMQNPRHLVRRRGQEARLRCSPMKGHSHVYWYRQLPEEGLKFMVYLQKENIIDESGMPKERFSAEFPKEGPSILRIQQVVRGDSAAYFCASSPSSGSPGETQYFGPGTRLLVL.